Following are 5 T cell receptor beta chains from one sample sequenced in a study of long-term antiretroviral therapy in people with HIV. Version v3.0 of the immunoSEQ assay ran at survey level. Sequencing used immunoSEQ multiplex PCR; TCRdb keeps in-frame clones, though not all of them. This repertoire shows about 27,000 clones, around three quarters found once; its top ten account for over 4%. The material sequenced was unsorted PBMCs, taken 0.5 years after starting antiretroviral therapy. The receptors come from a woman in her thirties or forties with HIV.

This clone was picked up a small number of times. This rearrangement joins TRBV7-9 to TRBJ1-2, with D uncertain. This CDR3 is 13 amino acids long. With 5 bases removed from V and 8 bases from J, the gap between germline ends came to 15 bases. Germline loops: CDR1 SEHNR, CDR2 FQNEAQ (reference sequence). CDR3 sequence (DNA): TGTGCCAGCAGCGCTCTGGGCCAAGGGGGCTACACCTTC. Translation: CASSALGQGGYTF.

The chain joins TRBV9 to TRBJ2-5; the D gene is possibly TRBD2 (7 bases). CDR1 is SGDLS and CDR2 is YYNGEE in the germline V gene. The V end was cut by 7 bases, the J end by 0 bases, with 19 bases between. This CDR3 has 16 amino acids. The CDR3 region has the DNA TGTGCCAGCGAGAGGGGGGGGCAACCGTACCAAGAGACCCAGTACTTC. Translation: CASERGGQPYQETQYF.

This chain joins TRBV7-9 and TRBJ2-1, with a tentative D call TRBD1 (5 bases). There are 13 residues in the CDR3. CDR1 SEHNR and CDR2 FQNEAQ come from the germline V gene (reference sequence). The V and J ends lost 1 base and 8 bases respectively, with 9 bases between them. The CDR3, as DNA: TGTGCCAGCAGCTTAGTCAGGGTGCATGAGCAGTTCTTC. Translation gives CASSLVRVHEQFF.

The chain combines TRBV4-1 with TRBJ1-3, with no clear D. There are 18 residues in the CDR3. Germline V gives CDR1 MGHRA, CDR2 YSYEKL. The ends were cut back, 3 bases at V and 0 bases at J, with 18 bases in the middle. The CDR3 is CASSQGTLLPFSGNTIYF. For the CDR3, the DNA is TGCGCCAGCAGCCAGGGAACGTTACTGCCCTTCTCTGGAAACACCATATATTTT.

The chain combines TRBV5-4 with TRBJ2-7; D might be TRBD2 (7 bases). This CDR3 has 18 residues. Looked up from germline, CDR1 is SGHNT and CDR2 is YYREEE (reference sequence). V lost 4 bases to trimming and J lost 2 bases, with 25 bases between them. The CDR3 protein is CASSPGLGAGTNAYEQYF. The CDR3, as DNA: TGTGCCAGCAGCCCCGGCCTGGGGGCCGGGACTAACGCCTACGAGCAGTACTTC.